The T cell receptor beta chain under discussion was sequenced for a study of shared clonotypes between healthy human individuals. Study overall: The study used three CD4 naive, three CD4 memory, two CD8 naive and one CD8 memory plate per donor.

The assay was immunoSEQ multiplex PCR, and TCRdb's table has in-frame clones only and misses some. The profile covers 2,100,000 or so clones, with nearly 97% appearing a single time and 0.1% to 0.15% taken by the ten largest. J gave up 9 bases and V 2 bases, and 11 bases lay outside the gene matches. The CDR3 covers 17 residues. Germline V gives CDR1 SGHRS, CDR2 YFSETQ. Overall study results and limits: With several donors compared, 4% to 5.5% of naive CD4 clonotypes were shared. Estimated richness values were generally larger in naive subsets than in memory subsets.

On this clone: Its antigen is unidentified.

Donors included only healthy HIV-negative adults lacking recent acute infections or vaccinations. V gene TRBV5-1 combines with J gene TRBJ1-6; 10 nucleotides agree with TRBD1. Sequences were obtained from naive CD4+ T cells sorted from blood. Subset noted: CD45RA+ positively selected. The source is a man between 18 and 35 years old in good health. DNA for the CDR3: TGCGCCAGCAGCTTCTCCCCCCAGACAGGGGGCGGTTCACCCCTCCACTTT. Amino acids: CASSFSPQTGGGSPLHF.